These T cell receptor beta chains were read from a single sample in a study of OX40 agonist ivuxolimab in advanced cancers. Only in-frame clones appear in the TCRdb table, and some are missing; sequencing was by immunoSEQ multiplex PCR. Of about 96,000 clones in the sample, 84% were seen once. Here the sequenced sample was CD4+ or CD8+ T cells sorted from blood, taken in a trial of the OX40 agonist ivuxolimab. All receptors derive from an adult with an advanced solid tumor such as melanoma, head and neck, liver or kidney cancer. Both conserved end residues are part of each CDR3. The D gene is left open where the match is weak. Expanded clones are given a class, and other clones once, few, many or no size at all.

CDR3 protein: CASSQDWGTGTYEQYF
CDR3 DNA: TGTGCCAGCAGCCAAGACTGGGGGACAGGGACCTACGAGCAGTACTTC
D gene: TRBD1
J gene: TRBJ2-7
V gene: TRBV14
clone size: few

CDR3 protein: CASSITSGGSWVNEQFF
CDR3 DNA: TGTGCCAGTAGTATAACTAGCGGGGGTTCATGGGTCAATGAGCAGTTCTTC
D gene: TRBD2
J gene: TRBJ2-1
V gene: TRBV19
clone size: NA

CDR3 protein: CAITDRGTNTGELFF
CDR3 DNA: TGTGCCATCACGGACCGGGGAACGAACACCGGGGAGCTGTTTTTT
D gene: NA
J gene: TRBJ2-2
V gene: TRBV10-3
clone size: NA

CDR3 protein: CASSLAYGGRRYF
CDR3 DNA: TGTGCCAGCAGCTTGGCTTACGGAGGGAGACGGTACTTC
D gene: NA
J gene: TRBJ2-7
V gene: TRBV5-6
clone size: NA

CDR3 protein: CASSMGTGANYNEQFF
CDR3 DNA: TGTGCCAGTAGTATGGGGACAGGCGCAAACTACAATGAGCAGTTCTTC
D gene: TRBD1
J gene: TRBJ2-1
V gene: TRBV19
clone size: NA

CDR3 protein: CASSLGQGAGYTF
CDR3 DNA: TGTGCCAGCAGCTTAGGGCAAGGCGCTGGCTACACCTTC
D gene: NA
J gene: TRBJ1-2
V gene: TRBV7-9
clone size: few

CDR3 protein: CASSRGLAGATYHEQYF
CDR3 DNA: TGTGCCAGCAGCCGGGGACTAGCGGGGGCCACCTACCACGAGCAGTACTTC
D gene: TRBD2
J gene: TRBJ2-7
V gene: TRBV7-8
clone size: NA

CDR3 protein: CSVETQGDPYNEQFF
CDR3 DNA: TGCAGCGTTGAAACTCAGGGGGACCCCTACAATGAGCAGTTCTTC
D gene: TRBD1
J gene: TRBJ2-1
V gene: TRBV29-1
clone size: NA

CDR3 protein: CASSPGPTGNTEAFF
CDR3 DNA: TGTGCCAGCAGCCCTGGTCCCACAGGGAACACTGAAGCTTTCTTT
D gene: NA
J gene: TRBJ1-1
V gene: TRBV7-3
clone size: NA

CDR3 protein: CASSLGRMSSYEQYF
CDR3 DNA: TGTGCCAGCAGCTTGGGGAGGATGAGCTCCTACGAGCAGTACTTC
D gene: NA
J gene: TRBJ2-7
V gene: TRBV5-6
clone size: NA

CDR3 protein: CASSPYRQGSYEQYF
CDR3 DNA: TGTGCCAGCAGCCCCTATCGACAGGGGTCCTACGAGCAGTACTTC
D gene: TRBD1
J gene: TRBJ2-7
V gene: TRBV7-2
clone size: NA

CDR3 protein: CASSLSGYQPQHF
CDR3 DNA: TGTGCCAGCAGTTTATCGGGGTATCAGCCCCAGCATTTT
D gene: NA
J gene: TRBJ1-5
V gene: TRBV27
clone size: NA

CDR3 protein: CASSGDGGEQYF
CDR3 DNA: TGCGCCAGCAGCGGGGACGGTGGGGAGCAGTACTTC
D gene: NA
J gene: TRBJ2-5
V gene: TRBV5-1
clone size: NA

CDR3 protein: CASSQDKFLTANYGYTF
CDR3 DNA: TGCGCCAGCAGCCAAGATAAGTTCCTGACGGCGAACTATGGCTACACCTTC
D gene: NA
J gene: TRBJ1-2
V gene: TRBV4-3
clone size: NA

CDR3 protein: CASMAGINTEAFF
CDR3 DNA: TGTGCCAGCATGGCAGGGATAAACACTGAAGCTTTCTTT
D gene: NA
J gene: TRBJ1-1
V gene: TRBV9
clone size: NA

CDR3 protein: CASTSGTGAEKLFF
CDR3 DNA: TGTGCCAGCACCTCCGGGACAGGGGCCGAAAAACTGTTTTTT
D gene: TRBD1
J gene: TRBJ1-4
V gene: TRBV2
clone size: NA

CDR3 protein: CSADRGRNEQFF
CDR3 DNA: TGCAGCGCCGACAGGGGACGCAATGAGCAGTTCTTC
D gene: TRBD1
J gene: TRBJ2-1
V gene: TRBV29-1
clone size: NA

CDR3 protein: CASSGSGLQFF
CDR3 DNA: TGTGCCAGCAGTGGCTCGGGATTACAGTTCTTC
D gene: NA
J gene: TRBJ2-1
V gene: TRBV6-1
clone size: NA

CDR3 protein: CATSKDRDNFYEQYF
CDR3 DNA: TGTGCCACCAGCAAAGACAGGGATAATTTCTACGAGCAGTACTTC
D gene: TRBD1
J gene: TRBJ2-7
V gene: TRBV15
clone size: NA

CDR3 protein: CASSIGQGLFEQYF
CDR3 DNA: TGTGCCAGTAGTATCGGACAGGGCTTGTTCGAGCAGTACTTC
D gene: TRBD1
J gene: TRBJ2-7
V gene: TRBV19
clone size: NA

CDR3 protein: CASVGPLTDTQYF
CDR3 DNA: TGTGCCAGTGTGGGGCCTCTCACAGATACGCAGTATTTT
D gene: NA
J gene: TRBJ2-3
V gene: TRBV19
clone size: once

CDR3 protein: CASSGTINQPQHF
CDR3 DNA: TGTGCCAGCTCAGGGACCATCAATCAGCCCCAGCATTTT
D gene: NA
J gene: TRBJ1-5
V gene: TRBV6-5
clone size: few

CDR3 protein: CASSLVLYEQYF
CDR3 DNA: TGTGCCAGCAGCTTAGTCCTCTACGAGCAGTACTTC
D gene: NA
J gene: TRBJ2-7
V gene: TRBV7-9
clone size: NA

CDR3 protein: CASSGARVREQYF
CDR3 DNA: TGCGCCAGCAGTGGGGCCAGGGTTCGCGAGCAGTACTTC
D gene: NA
J gene: TRBJ2-7
V gene: TRBV10-2
clone size: NA

CDR3 protein: CASSPSGTSGGEQYF
CDR3 DNA: TGCGCCAGCAGCCCCTCCGGGACTAGCGGGGGCGAGCAGTACTTC
D gene: TRBD2
J gene: TRBJ2-7
V gene: TRBV4-1
clone size: NA

CDR3 protein: CASGFVRDRGYEQYF
CDR3 DNA: TGTGCTAGTGGTTTCGTCCGGGACAGGGGGTACGAGCAGTACTTC
D gene: TRBD1
J gene: TRBJ2-7
V gene: TRBV12-5
clone size: NA

CDR3 protein: CASSLISNYGYTF
CDR3 DNA: TGTGCCAGCAGCTTGATAAGTAACTATGGCTACACCTTC
D gene: NA
J gene: TRBJ1-2
V gene: TRBV5-6
clone size: NA

CDR3 protein: CASSYRSTYEQYF
CDR3 DNA: TGTGCCAGCAGCTACCGCAGTACCTACGAGCAGTACTTC
D gene: NA
J gene: TRBJ2-7
V gene: TRBV7-2
clone size: NA

CDR3 protein: CASSLLGLAGVSGANVLTF
CDR3 DNA: TGTGCCAGCAGCCTGCTCGGACTAGCGGGAGTCTCTGGGGCCAACGTCCTGACTTTC
D gene: TRBD2
J gene: TRBJ2-6
V gene: TRBV4-2
clone size: NA

CDR3 protein: CASSERTGRGNTIYF
CDR3 DNA: TGTGCCAGCAGTGAAAGGACGGGGAGAGGAAACACCATATATTTT
D gene: NA
J gene: TRBJ1-3
V gene: TRBV2
clone size: NA

CDR3 protein: CASSVVERGGLLGEQFF
CDR3 DNA: TGTGCCAGCAGCGTAGTTGAGCGGGGGGGCCTTCTAGGCGAGCAGTTCTTC
D gene: TRBD2
J gene: TRBJ2-1
V gene: TRBV9
clone size: NA

CDR3 protein: CASSGGRGTEAFF
CDR3 DNA: TGTGCCAGCAGTGGCGGCAGGGGGACTGAAGCTTTCTTT
D gene: TRBD1
J gene: TRBJ1-1
V gene: TRBV2
clone size: NA

CDR3 protein: CASSIMVNNPNYGYTF
CDR3 DNA: TGTGCCAGTAGTATTATGGTAAACAACCCAAACTATGGCTACACCTTC
D gene: NA
J gene: TRBJ1-2
V gene: TRBV19
clone size: NA

CDR3 protein: CAAGQGDSPLHF
CDR3 DNA: TGTGCCGCGGGACAGGGGGATTCACCCCTCCACTTT
D gene: TRBD1
J gene: TRBJ1-6
V gene: TRBV30
clone size: few

CDR3 protein: CASSSLPREQYF
CDR3 DNA: TGTGCCAGCAGCTCCCTCCCCCGCGAGCAGTACTTC
D gene: NA
J gene: TRBJ2-7
V gene: TRBV7-9
clone size: NA

CDR3 protein: CASSPGTGSPYEQYF
CDR3 DNA: TGTGCCAGCTCACCCGGGACAGGGAGTCCTTACGAGCAGTACTTC
D gene: TRBD1
J gene: TRBJ2-7
V gene: TRBV18
clone size: NA

CDR3 protein: CASSSGWAGYTF
CDR3 DNA: TGTGCCAGCAGCTCCGGGTGGGCTGGCTACACCTTC
D gene: NA
J gene: TRBJ1-2
V gene: TRBV5-6
clone size: NA

CDR3 protein: CASSLGQGNTGELFF
CDR3 DNA: TGCGCCAGCAGCTTGGGTCAGGGGAACACCGGGGAGCTGTTTTTT
D gene: NA
J gene: TRBJ2-2
V gene: TRBV5-1
clone size: NA

CDR3 protein: CASREEDRANTEAFF
CDR3 DNA: TGTGCCAGCAGGGAAGAGGACAGGGCAAACACTGAAGCTTTCTTT
D gene: TRBD1
J gene: TRBJ1-1
V gene: TRBV2
clone size: NA

CDR3 protein: CASSLSTAAGNTIYF
CDR3 DNA: TGTGCCAGCAGCTTATCCACAGCGGCTGGAAACACCATATATTTT
D gene: NA
J gene: TRBJ1-3
V gene: TRBV7-6
clone size: NA

CDR3 protein: CASSDGSSSYNEQFF
CDR3 DNA: TGTGCCAGCAGTGACGGTAGTAGCTCCTACAATGAGCAGTTCTTC
D gene: NA
J gene: TRBJ2-1
V gene: TRBV6-4
clone size: NA

CDR3 protein: CASSSGTPYGYTF
CDR3 DNA: TGTGCCAGTAGCTCTGGGACACCCTATGGCTACACCTTC
D gene: NA
J gene: TRBJ1-2
V gene: TRBV19
clone size: NA

CDR3 protein: CASSFSGTAYGYTF
CDR3 DNA: TGTGCCAGCAGTTTTTCCGGGACAGCCTATGGCTACACCTTC
D gene: TRBD1
J gene: TRBJ1-2
V gene: TRBV27
clone size: NA

CDR3 protein: CASSLAGNEQFF
CDR3 DNA: TGTGCCAGCAGCTTGGCCGGGAATGAGCAGTTCTTC
D gene: NA
J gene: TRBJ2-1
V gene: TRBV5-5
clone size: NA

CDR3 protein: CASSLVSGLSYEQFF
CDR3 DNA: TGTGCCAGCAGCTTAGTCTCCGGACTTTCATACGAGCAGTTCTTC
D gene: NA
J gene: TRBJ2-1
V gene: TRBV11-2
clone size: NA